This passage covers 20 T cell receptor beta chains from one sample sequenced in a study of T cells in Graves' hyperthyroidism and ophthalmopathy. Amplified TCR beta CDR3 regions derived from RNA transcripts. Initially, a first-round RT-PCR of the TCR CDR3 employed the HTBI primer set. MiXCR was run by TCRdb on the multiplex PCR reads, yielding one entry per CDR3 protein. In the table there are a few hundred thousand distinct CDR3 sequences, 18% of which are singletons. Sequenced input: blood. These receptors were obtained from a woman in her forties or fifties with Graves' hyperthyroidism.

This clonotype was recorded a few times. The chain has TRBV28 and TRBJ2-7, with TRBD1 identical over 7 bases. Germline V gene sequence: CDR1 MDHEN, CDR2 SYDVKM. V dropped 4 bases and J dropped 2; count of bases not matched to a gene: 8. The CDR3 extends over 15 amino acids. In DNA form, the CDR3 reads TGTGCCAGCAGTTCGACCCCCGGGACAGCCTACGAGCAGTACGTC. Encoded protein: CASSSTPGTAYEQYV.

This clonotype occurred many times. V and J are TRBV20-1 and TRBJ2-1; possibly TRBD1 for D (5 bases). This CDR3 region has 13 residues. V gave up 2 bases and J gave up 2 bases, with 7 bases separating them. The germline CDR1 and CDR2 sequences are DFQATT and SNEGSKA (reference sequence). CDR3 nucleotides: TGCAGTGCTAGACAGGGCCCCTACAATGAGCAGTTCTTC. It yields the protein CSARQGPYNEQFF.

The V gene is TRBV20-1, the J gene TRBJ2-3, with 7 positions matching TRBD2. CDR3 length: 16 residues. Germline V CDR1 and CDR2: DFQATT, SNEGSKA (reference sequence). The V segment lost 6 bases and the J segment 4 bases; nucleotides outside the gene matches: 16. CDR3 nucleotide sequence: TGCAGTGCCTCCCCCTCCTCGACTAGCCTAGCAGATACGCAGTATTTT. It specifies CSASPSSTSLADTQYF.

This clonotype was observed many times. The chain joins TRBV6-1 to TRBJ2-7; D gene unclear. CDR3 length: 14 amino acids. The germline CDR1 and CDR2 sequences are MNHNS and SASEGT. Trimming removed 3 bases at V and 5 bases at J, with 14 bases between. The CDR3 reads CASSDPGRVNEQYV. CDR3 nucleotides: TGTGCCAGCAGTGATCCTGGCCGGGTCAACGAGCAGTACGTC.

This clonotype was recorded many times. The chain has TRBV5-1 and TRBJ1-2; TRBD1 is a possible D gene (5 bases). CDR1 SGHRS and CDR2 YFSETQ come from the germline V gene. CDR3 size: 14 residues. The ends were cut back, 2 bases at V and 4 bases at J, with 12 bases in the middle. CDR3 loop: CASSLNPGIYGYTF. CDR3 sequence (DNA): TGCGCCAGCAGCTTAAACCCAGGGATCTATGGCTACACCTTC.

CDR3 coding DNA: TGCGCCAGCAGCTCGGGACTATTTGGGGAAGAGACCCAGTACTTC. Its protein is CASSSGLFGEETQYF. The J gene is TRBJ2-5, the V gene TRBV5-1; 7 bases are a match to TRBD2. In germline, CDR1 is SGHRS, CDR2 YFSETQ. The V and J ends lost 3 bases and 3 bases, in that order; junction bases with no gene match: 8. This CDR3 comprises 15 residues.

This clonotype showed up many times. The V and J genes are TRBV6-1 and TRBJ2-1; 8 nucleotides agree with TRBD2. The V and J ends lost 5 bases and 1 base, in that order; junction bases with no gene match: 7. CDR1 is MNHNS and CDR2 is SASEGT in the germline V gene. The CDR3 covers 16 residues. The CDR3 is CASSSGTRGSYNEQFF. In DNA form, the CDR3 reads TGTGCCAGCAGTTCCGGGACTAGGGGGTCCTACAATGAGCAGTTCTTC.

This clonotype was recorded many times. V and J are TRBV12-3 or TRBV12-4 and TRBJ1-5, with 9 bases that match TRBD1. This CDR3 is built from 16 residues. With 5 bases clipped from V and 6 bases from J, the junction kept 11 bases outside the gene matches. The CDR3 protein is CASSPAGQGPGQPQHF. The CDR3 DNA sequence: TGTGCCAGCAGTCCTGCCGGACAGGGGCCGGGTCAGCCCCAGCATTTT.

The chain uses TRBV20-1 and TRBJ2-1; the D gene is possibly TRBD1 (5 bases). The CDR3 is 14 residues long. Trimming took 5 bases from V and 2 from J, leaving 13 bases between them. Germline V lookup: CDR1 DFQATT, CDR2 SNEGSKA (reference sequence). This CDR3 is CSAAQGSTYNEQFF. The DNA of the CDR3 is TGCAGTGCTGCCCAGGGAAGTACCTACAATGAGCAGTTCTTC.

The table lists this clonotype with many counts. The rearrangement uses TRBV2 and TRBJ2-1, with D perhaps matching TRBD2 (5 bases). Germline CDR1 and CDR2: SNHLY and FYNNEI. Trimming took off 5 bases at V and 8 bases at J, with 13 bases between the two ends. The CDR3 is 13 residues long. In nucleotides, the CDR3 is TGTGCCAGCAGTTTCAAAGGACTGGATGAGCAGTTCTTC. This gives the protein CASSFKGLDEQFF.

The chain has TRBV7-9 and TRBJ1-2, with D maybe TRBD1 (6 bases). Germline-derived CDR1 and CDR2 are SEHNR and FQNEAQ (reference sequence). V lost 5 bases to trimming and J lost 5 bases, with 15 bases between them. This CDR3 contains 14 residues. This chain's CDR3 is CASSPPGQFYGYTF. The CDR3, as DNA: TGTGCCAGCAGCCCCCCCGGACAGTTTTATGGCTACACCTTC.

V gene TRBV28 combines with J gene TRBJ1-2; 7 nucleotides align to TRBD1. The CDR3 sequence is 13 residues long. The junction had 6 bases not matched to a gene; V was cut back by 5 bases and J by 6 bases. Germline assignment: CDR1 MDHEN and CDR2 SYDVKM. CDR3 in amino acids: CASSATGQHGYTF. Written as DNA, the CDR3 is TGTGCCAGCAGTGCGACAGGGCAGCATGGCTACACCTTC.

This clonotype was picked up a small number of times. This rearrangement joins TRBV5-1 to TRBJ1-2; D remains ambiguous. V was pared by 3 bases and J by 5 bases, with 5 bases between. Germline lookup yields CDR1 SGHRS and CDR2 YFSETQ. The length of the CDR3 is 11 residues. The CDR3 reads CASSSHYGYTF. The CDR3 DNA sequence: TGCGCCAGCAGCTCCCATTATGGCTACACCTTC.

This clonotype came up many times. CDR3 in amino acids: CASSEGGISYEQYF. In nucleotides, the CDR3 is TGTGCCAGCAGTGAAGGGGGAATCTCCTACGAGCAGTACTTC. This chain uses TRBV28 with TRBJ2-7, with D maybe TRBD1 (6 bases). Trimming cost V 5 bases and J 0 bases, with 11 bases left between them. Germline V gives CDR1 MDHEN, CDR2 SYDVKM. The CDR3 has 14 residues.

V gene TRBV5-5 combines with J gene TRBJ2-1; possibly TRBD1 for D (6 bases). Germline-derived CDR1 and CDR2 are SGHKS and YYEKEE (reference sequence). The CDR3 is 14 amino acids. V gave up 0 bases and J gave up 7 bases, with 11 bases separating them. The CDR3: CASSLGGHTNEQFF. The CDR3 DNA reads TGTGCCAGCAGCTTGGGGGGGCATACGAATGAGCAGTTCTTC.

This clonotype has at least ten counts. The rearrangement uses TRBV27 and TRBJ2-3, with D maybe TRBD1 (5 bases). V was cut by 6 bases and J by 1 base, with 8 bases left in between. CDR3 length equals 13 residues. Per germline, CDR1 MNHEY and CDR2 SMNVEV (reference sequence). The CDR3 loop is CASSQGGTDTQYF. CDR3 DNA: TGTGCCAGCAGCCAAGGGGGCACAGATACGCAGTATTTT.

This clonotype came up a few times. V gene TRBV11-3 combines with J gene TRBJ1-5; possible D gene TRBD1, 5 bases. The CDR3 totals 16 residues. Trimming removed 4 bases at V and 5 bases at J, with 18 bases between. Germline V lookup: CDR1 SGHNT, CDR2 YENEEA. The CDR3 DNA follows: TGTGCCAGCAGCTCAAGTGGGCAGGGTTGTTATCAGCCCCAGCATTTT. It specifies CASSSSGQGCYQPQHF.

This clonotype was seen repeatedly, ten times or more. This chain links TRBV27 with TRBJ2-5; possible D gene TRBD2, 6 bases. Trimming took off 0 bases at V and 5 bases at J, with 10 bases between the two ends. CDR3 length: 14 amino acids. Germline assignment: CDR1 MNHEY and CDR2 SMNVEV (reference sequence). The CDR3 here is CASSLSGRGETQYF. CDR3 DNA sequence: TGTGCCAGCAGTTTATCGGGCCGGGGGGAGACCCAGTACTTC.

This clonotype has just a few counts. The V gene is TRBV7-9, the J gene TRBJ1-5, with 9 bases identical to TRBD1. Germline V gene data show CDR1 as SEHNR and CDR2 as FQNEAQ (reference sequence). Germline trimming cut 5 bases from V and 4 bases from J; bases unmatched to any gene: 6. This CDR3 is built from 15 residues. As DNA, the CDR3 is TGTGCCAGCAGCAGGGGACAGGGATGGAATCAGCCCCAGCATTTT. It yields the protein CASSRGQGWNQPQHF.

This clonotype was detected ten times or more. V is TRBV5-1 and J is TRBJ2-5; D is unresolved. V was clipped by 1 base and J by 1 base, with 11 bases between them. Germline V gene sequence: CDR1 SGHRS, CDR2 YFSETQ. CDR3 length: 15 residues. The CDR3 protein is CASSLFSGRQETQYF. For the CDR3, the DNA is TGCGCCAGCAGCTTGTTTTCGGGCCGCCAAGAGACCCAGTACTTC.